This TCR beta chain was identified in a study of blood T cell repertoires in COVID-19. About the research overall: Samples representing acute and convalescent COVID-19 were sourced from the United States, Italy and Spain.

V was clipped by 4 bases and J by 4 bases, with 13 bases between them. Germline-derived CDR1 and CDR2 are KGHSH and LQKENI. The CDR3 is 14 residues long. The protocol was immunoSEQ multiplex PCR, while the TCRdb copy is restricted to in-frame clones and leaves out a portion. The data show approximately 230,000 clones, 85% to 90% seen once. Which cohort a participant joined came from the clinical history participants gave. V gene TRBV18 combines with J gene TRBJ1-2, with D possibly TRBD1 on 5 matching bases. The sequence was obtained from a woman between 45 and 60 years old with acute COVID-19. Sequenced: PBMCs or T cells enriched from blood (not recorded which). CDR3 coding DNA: TGTGCCAGCTCACTGGCGGGGGGATCCTATGGCTACACCTTC. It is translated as CASSLAGGSYGYTF. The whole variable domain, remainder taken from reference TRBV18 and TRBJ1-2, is NAGVMQNPRHLVRRRGQEARLRCSPMKGHSHVYWYRQLPEEGLKFMVYLQKENIIDESGMPKERFSAEFPKEGPSILRIQQVVRGDSAAYFCASSLAGGSYGYTFGSGTRLTVV.